These 2 T cell receptor beta chains were all obtained from the same sample, sequenced in a study of OX40 agonist ivuxolimab in advanced cancers. Data came from immunoSEQ multiplex PCR; TCRdb stores just in-frame clones and leaves some out. The sample has around 98,000 clones; approximately 90% are singletons. Sample: CD4+ or CD8+ T cells sorted from blood, taken in a trial of the OX40 agonist ivuxolimab. These receptors were obtained from an adult with an advanced solid tumor such as melanoma, head and neck, liver or kidney cancer.

The rearrangement uses TRBV11-3 and TRBJ1-3, with 9 bases fitting TRBD1. Per the germline V gene, CDR1 is SGHNT and CDR2 is YENEEA. This CDR3 is 13 amino acids long. The junction had 1 base not matched to a gene; V was cut back by 5 bases and J by 5 bases. CDR3 coding DNA: TGTGCCAGCAGCGGGACAGGGCGAAACACCATATATTTT. Encoded protein: CASSGTGRNTIYF.

This chain connects TRBV7-2 to TRBJ2-3, with D possibly matching TRBD2 (5 bases). The germline gives CDR1 SGHTA, CDR2 FQGNSA. Deletions cut 4 bases from V and 6 bases from J, with 26 bases between. The CDR3 is 18 residues long. CDR3 in DNA: TGTGCCAGCAGCTCCCCTGGCGGGCCTCCGGAGTTGAGGGATACGCAGTATTTT. Amino acid sequence: CASSSPGGPPELRDTQYF.